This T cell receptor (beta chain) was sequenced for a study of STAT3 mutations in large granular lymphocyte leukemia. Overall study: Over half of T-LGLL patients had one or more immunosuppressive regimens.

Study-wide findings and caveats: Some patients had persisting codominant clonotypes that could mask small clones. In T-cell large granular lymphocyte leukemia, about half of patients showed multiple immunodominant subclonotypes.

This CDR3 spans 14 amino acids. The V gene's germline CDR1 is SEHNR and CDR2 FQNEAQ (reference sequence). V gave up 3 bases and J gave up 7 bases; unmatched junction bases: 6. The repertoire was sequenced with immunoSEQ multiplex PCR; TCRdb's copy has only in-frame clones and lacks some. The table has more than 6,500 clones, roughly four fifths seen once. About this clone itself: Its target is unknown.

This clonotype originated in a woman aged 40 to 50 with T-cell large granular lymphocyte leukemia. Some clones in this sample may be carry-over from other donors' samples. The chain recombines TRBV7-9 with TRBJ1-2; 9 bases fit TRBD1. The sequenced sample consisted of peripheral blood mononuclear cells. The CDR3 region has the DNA TGTGCCAGCAGCTTTCCGGGACAGGGCTTTGGCTACACCTTC. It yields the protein CASSFPGQGFGYTF.